This T cell receptor (beta chain) came from a study of CD4+ T cells in melanoma. Study-wide results and limits: CD8+ T cell, macrophage and B cell function reportedly correlated with neoantigen-specific CD4+ T cells. In melanoma, neoantigen-specific CD4+ T cells reportedly differed in differentiation state.

This clone rates as medium-sized. Its antigen is not known. Sequencing was performed with immunoSEQ multiplex PCR; in TCRdb, only in-frame clones are kept and a portion is missing. The data hold tens of thousands of clones, with roughly three quarters observed a single time. Germline-derived CDR1 and CDR2 are SGHNT and YYREEE (reference sequence). V was cut by 0 bases and J by 1 base, with 8 bases left in between. CDR3 length: 16 residues. The receptor's source is a human donor with melanoma. Sequenced sample: tumor tissue. This sequence joins TRBV5-4 and TRBJ2-6; D unclear. This CDR3 is CASSLAASSGANVLTF. The CDR3 region has the DNA TGTGCCAGCAGCTTGGCCGCGTCGTCTGGGGCCAACGTCCTGACTTTC.